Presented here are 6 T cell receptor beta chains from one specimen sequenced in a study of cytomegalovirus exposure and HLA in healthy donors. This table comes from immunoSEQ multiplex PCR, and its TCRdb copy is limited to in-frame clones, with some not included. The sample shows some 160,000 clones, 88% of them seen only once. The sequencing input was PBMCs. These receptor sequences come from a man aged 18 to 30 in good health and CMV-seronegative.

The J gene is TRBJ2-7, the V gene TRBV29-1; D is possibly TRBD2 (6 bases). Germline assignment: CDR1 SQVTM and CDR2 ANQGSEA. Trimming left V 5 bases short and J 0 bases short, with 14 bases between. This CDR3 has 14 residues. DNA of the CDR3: TGCAGCGTTAAAACTAGCACAAGCTCCTACGAGCAGTACTTC. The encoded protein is CSVKTSTSSYEQYF.

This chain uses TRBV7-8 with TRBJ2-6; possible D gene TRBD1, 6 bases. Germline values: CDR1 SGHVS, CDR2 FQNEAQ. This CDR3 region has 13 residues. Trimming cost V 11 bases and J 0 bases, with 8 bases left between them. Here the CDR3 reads CAQGGSGANVLTF. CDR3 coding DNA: TGTGCCCAAGGGGGCTCTGGGGCCAACGTCCTGACTTTC. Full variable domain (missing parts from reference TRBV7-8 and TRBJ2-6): GAGVSQSPRYKVAKRGQDVALRCDPISGHVSLFWYQQALGQGPEFLTYFQNEAQLDKSGLPSDRFFAERPEGSVSTLKIQRTQQEDSAVYLCAQGGSGANVLTFGAGSRLTVL.

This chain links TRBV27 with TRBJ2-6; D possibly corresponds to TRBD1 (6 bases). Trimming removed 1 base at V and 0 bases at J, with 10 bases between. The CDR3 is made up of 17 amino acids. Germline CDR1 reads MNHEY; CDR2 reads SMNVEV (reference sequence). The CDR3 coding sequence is TGTGCCAGCAGTTTATTTGGCAGGGGCTCTGGGGCCAACGTCCTGACTTTC. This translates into CASSLFGRGSGANVLTF.

As DNA, the CDR3 is TGTGCCAGCATAGGAGGGGACAGGAGCTCTCGGGGCACCATATATTTT. Its protein is CASIGGDRSSRGTIYF. The V gene is TRBV11-2, the J gene TRBJ1-3; 8 nucleotides align to TRBD1. The CDR3 consists of 16 residues. From germline, CDR1 is SGHAT and CDR2 FQNNGV. Trimming at V came to 7 bases and at J to 9 bases, leaving 17 bases not matched to a gene. The variable domain in full, with the rest retrieved from reference TRBV11-2 and TRBJ1-3, is EAGVAQSPRYKIIEKRQSVAFWCNPISGHATLYWYQQILGQGPKLLIQFQNNGVVDDSQLPKDRFSAERLKGVDSTLKIQPAKLEDSAVYLCASIGGDRSSRGTIYFGEGSWLTVV.

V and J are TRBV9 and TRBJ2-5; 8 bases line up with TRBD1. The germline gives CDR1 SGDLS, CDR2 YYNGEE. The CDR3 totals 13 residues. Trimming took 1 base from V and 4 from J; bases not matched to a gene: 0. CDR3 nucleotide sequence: TGTGCCAGCAGCGTACAGGGGGCAGAGACCCAGTACTTC. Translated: CASSVQGAETQYF.

The DNA of the CDR3 is TGTGCCAGTAGTAGTACGCTAGCGGGATTCTACAATGAGCAGTTCTTC. Translating gives CASSSTLAGFYNEQFF. This chain connects TRBV19 to TRBJ2-1, with 9 positions matching TRBD2. After removal of 4 bases from V and 3 bases from J, the junction contained 7 bases not matched to a gene. CDR1 and CDR2 (germline): LNHDA, SQIVND (reference sequence). This CDR3 is 16 amino acids long.